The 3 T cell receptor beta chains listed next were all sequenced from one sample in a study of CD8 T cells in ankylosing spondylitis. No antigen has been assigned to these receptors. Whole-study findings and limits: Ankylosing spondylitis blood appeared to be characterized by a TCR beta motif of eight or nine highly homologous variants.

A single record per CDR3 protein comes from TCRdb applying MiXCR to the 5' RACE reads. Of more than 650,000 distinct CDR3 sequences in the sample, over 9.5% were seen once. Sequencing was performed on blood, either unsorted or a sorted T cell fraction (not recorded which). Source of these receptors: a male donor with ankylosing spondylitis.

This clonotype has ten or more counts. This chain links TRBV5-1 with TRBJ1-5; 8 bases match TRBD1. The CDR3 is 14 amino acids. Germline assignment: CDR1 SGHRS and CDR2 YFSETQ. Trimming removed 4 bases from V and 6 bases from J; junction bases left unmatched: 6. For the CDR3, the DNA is TGCGCCAGCAGCATTGGTGGACAGGGTCAGCCCCAGCATTTT. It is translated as CASSIGGQGQPQHF. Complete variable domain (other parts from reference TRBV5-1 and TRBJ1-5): KAGVTQTPRYLIKTRGQQVTLSCSPISGHRSVSWYQQTPGQGLQFLFEYFSETQRNKGNFPGRFSGRQFSNSRSEMNVSTLELGDSALYLCASSIGGQGQPQHFGDGTRLSIL.

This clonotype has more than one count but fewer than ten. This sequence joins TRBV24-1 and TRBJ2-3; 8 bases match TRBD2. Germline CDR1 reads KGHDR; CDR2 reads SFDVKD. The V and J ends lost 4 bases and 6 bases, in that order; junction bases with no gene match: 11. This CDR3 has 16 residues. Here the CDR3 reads CATSESAGGIGDTQYF. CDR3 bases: TGTGCCACCAGTGAATCGGCGGGGGGAATCGGCGATACGCAGTATTTT.

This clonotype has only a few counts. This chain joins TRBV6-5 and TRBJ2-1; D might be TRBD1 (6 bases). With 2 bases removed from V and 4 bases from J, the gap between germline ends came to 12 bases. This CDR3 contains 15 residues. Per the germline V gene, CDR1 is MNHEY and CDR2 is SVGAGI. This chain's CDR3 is CASSYTGQLYNEQFF. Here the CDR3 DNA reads TGTGCCAGCAGTTACACCGGACAGCTATACAATGAGCAGTTCTTC.